This TCR beta chain derives from a study of T cell responses to AZD1222 COVID-19 vaccine. Across the study: Pooling was applied to second doses at about 4 or about 12 weeks.

Looked up from germline, CDR1 is SNHLY and CDR2 is FYNNEI. V lost 6 bases and J lost 5; bases outside the gene matches: 5. The CDR3 sequence is 13 residues long. In regard to this clone: Its antigen is not known.

Findings and limits, study-wide: Researchers took repertoire samples only after the peak T cell response had come. Just a handful of AZD1222 recipients were seropositive at baseline.

Sequencing used immunoSEQ multiplex PCR; TCRdb keeps in-frame clones, though not all of them. Of more than 50,000 clones listed, around 92% were seen once; the top ten hold less than 2%. V gene TRBV2 combines with J gene TRBJ1-1, with TRBD1 identical over 8 bases. This sequence was found in an adult in good health. This material consisted of peripheral blood, taken on day 0 of AZD1222 vaccination. The CDR3: CASRKQGVTEAFF. CDR3 in DNA: TGTGCCAGCAGAAAACAGGGGGTAACTGAAGCTTTCTTT.